This T cell receptor (beta chain) was documented in a study of molecular identifiers for immune sequencing clone quantification. CDR3 length equals 13 residues. V was cut by 6 bases and J by 4 bases, with 11 bases left in between. Germline V lookup: CDR1 MDHEN, CDR2 SYDVKM. TCRdb reanalysed the PCR reads using MiXCR and keeps one entry per CDR3 protein. The sample lists roughly 300,000 distinct CDR3 sequences, about 23% seen once, with 0.7% to 0.95% in the top ten. The TCR originated in a human donor in good health. Some libraries in this study had Jurkat cell RNA spiked in. Sequences were obtained from naive CD8+ T cells from blood, with Jurkat cell RNA spiked in. The subset here: FACS-sorted CD8+CD4-CCR7+CD45RA+ naive T cells. The chain employs TRBV28 and TRBJ2-3; D remains unclear. The CDR3 DNA is TGTGCCAGCAGGCTACGGGTCTCAGATACGCAGTATTTT. Translating it yields CASRLRVSDTQYF.